This TCR beta chain stems from a study of T cell changes during pregnancy in multiple sclerosis. The CDR3 has 13 residues. V shed 7 bases, J shed 5 bases, and the junction held 6 bases outside the gene matches. Germline CDR1 MDHEN, CDR2 SYDVKM. TCRdb's table, derived via immunoSEQ multiplex PCR, lists solely in-frame clones and lacks some. The sample consists of roughly 40,000 clones, roughly 92% of them appearing once. The receptor's source is a female donor with multiple sclerosis, enrolled in a pregnancy study. Material: CD4+ T cells from peripheral blood mononuclear cells, obtained in the first trimester of pregnancy. The chain uses TRBV28 and TRBJ2-5; 8 positions match TRBD2. The CDR3 DNA is TGTGCCAGCACCGGGAGGGCCTTGGAGACCCAGTACTTC. Protein product: CASTGRALETQYF.